Listed below are T cell receptor beta chains from one sample, sequenced in a study of CD8+CD57+ T cells in acquired aplastic anemia. Each CDR3 protein is one row after TCRdb ran MiXCR on the reads. The table records around 210,000 distinct CDR3 sequences, 50% to 70% of them present only once. Sequences were obtained from sorted CD4+, CD8+, or CD8+CD57+ T cells (not recorded which) from PBMCs. Receptors originate from a human donor with aplastic anemia. CDR3s include the opening cysteine and the closing phenylalanine or tryptophan. The D gene is left open where the match is weak. Not all rows give a size; the values are once, few, many and, for expanded clones, a class.

>TRBJ2-7|.|TRBV5-1|.
TGCGCCAGCAGCTTGGAGCCCTCCCGCGAGCAGTACTTC
CASSLEPSREQYF
>TRBJ2-1|.|TRBV25-1|.
TGTGCCAGCAGTCCCCGCCTAGGTCAGGACGATGAGCAGTTCTTC
CASSPRLGQDDEQFF
>TRBJ1-2|.|TRBV10-3|few
TGTGCCATCACTGCGGACGGGGAGGAGGGAGGCTACACCTTC
CAITADGEEGGYTF
>TRBJ2-3|TRBD2|TRBV5-4|.
TGTGCCAGCAGCGCTACTAGCGGGGGGATGTCAGATACGCAGTATTTT
CASSATSGGMSDTQYF
>TRBJ2-7|.|TRBV15|few
TGTGCCACCAGCAAAGGGCGGAATAACTACGAGCAGTACTTC
CATSKGRNNYEQYF
>TRBJ1-1|.|TRBV6-5|.
TGTGCCAGCACTTGGAGATTTACCCCCGGGCGTACTGAAGCTTTCTTT
CASTWRFTPGRTEAFF
>TRBJ2-7|.|TRBV6-1|many
TGTGCCAGCAGTGTGTTTGAGGGTAGCTCCTACGAGCAGTACTTC
CASSVFEGSSYEQYF
>TRBJ2-2|.|TRBV2|.
TGTGCCAGCAGTGGACCGGGGACGAACACCGGGGAGCTGTTTTTT
CASSGPGTNTGELFF
>TRBJ2-4|.|TRBV2|many
TGTGCCAGCAGCGAAGTTTCGGCCAAAAACATTCAGTACTTC
CASSEVSAKNIQYF
>TRBJ1-5|.|TRBV2|few
TGCGCCAGCAGCGACGATCAGCCCCAGCATTTT
CASSDDQPQHF
>TRBJ1-6|TRBD1|TRBV7-2|.
TGTGCCAGCAGCTTAGGCCGACAGGGCGGTTCACCCCTCCACTTT
CASSLGRQGGSPLHF